Below, one T cell receptor (beta chain) is given with its context. The data belong to a study of T cell responses to AZD1222 COVID-19 vaccine. Sequencing was performed with immunoSEQ multiplex PCR; in TCRdb, only in-frame clones are kept and a portion is missing. The sample contains 150,000 to 160,000 clones, approximately 91% of which appear only once. The sequence was obtained from an adult who received the AZD1222 COVID-19 vaccine. The sequenced sample was peripheral blood, obtained 28 days after the second AZD1222 dose.

The chain's CDR3 is CASSPNRIPEQFF. The CDR3, as DNA: TGTGCCAGCAGTCCTAACAGGATCCCAGAGCAGTTCTTC. The chain recombines TRBV27 with TRBJ2-1, with D possibly matching TRBD1 (5 bases). Germline V gene sequence: CDR1 MNHEY, CDR2 SMNVEV (reference sequence). With 5 bases removed from V and 10 bases from J, the gap between germline ends came to 15 bases. CDR3 length: 13 residues.